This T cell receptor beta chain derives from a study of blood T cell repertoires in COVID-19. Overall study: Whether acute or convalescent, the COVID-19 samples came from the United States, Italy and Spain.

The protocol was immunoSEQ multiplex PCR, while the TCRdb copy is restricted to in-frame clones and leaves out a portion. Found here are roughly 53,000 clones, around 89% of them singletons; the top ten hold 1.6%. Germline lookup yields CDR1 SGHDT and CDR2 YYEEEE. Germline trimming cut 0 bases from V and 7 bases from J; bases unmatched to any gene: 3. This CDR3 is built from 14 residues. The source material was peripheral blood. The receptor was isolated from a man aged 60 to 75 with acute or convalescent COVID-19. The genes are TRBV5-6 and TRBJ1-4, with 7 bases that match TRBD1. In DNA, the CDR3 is TGTGCCAGCAGCTTGGAGGGGGCTGGTGAAAAACTGTTTTTT. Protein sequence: CASSLEGAGEKLFF.